This T cell receptor (delta chain) came from a study of gamma-delta chains in newborns, infants, children. The wider study: Innate gammadelta T cells reportedly expand polyclonally right after birth, driven by microbial exposure, per the title.

This clone was seen a handful of times. TCRdb re-processed the reads using CATT. Of approximately 4,000 delta-chain clones listed, 1.9% are singletons. Per germline, CDR1 NSMFDY and CDR2 ISSIKDK. CDR3 length: 22 amino acids. V lost 1 base and J lost 5; bases outside the gene matches: 21. This receptor was identified in a child who was a newborn, infant or young child, either healthy, febrile or measles-vaccinated (not recorded which). The sequencing input was blood. V and J are TRAV29/DV5 and TRDJ3, with 10 bases identical to TRDD3. CDR3 region: CAASYKKYWGIPYPGDTRQMFF. CDR3 DNA: TGTGCAGCAAGCTATAAAAAGTACTGGGGGATCCCCTATCCAGGGGACACCCGACAGATGTTTTTC.